One T cell receptor beta chain is described in this entry. From germline, CDR1 is SGHVS and CDR2 FQNEAQ. V shed 2 bases and J 4 bases; nucleotides not matched to a gene: 4. This CDR3 region has 14 residues. The data originate from a study of T cells in Graves' hyperthyroidism and ophthalmopathy. The source material, RNA transcripts, was used to amplify TCR beta CDR3 regions. A first-round RT-PCR of the TCR CDR3 used the HTBI primer set. TCRdb re-analysed the multiplex PCR reads in MiXCR, keeping a single row per CDR3 protein. The table records hundreds of thousands of distinct CDR3 sequences, less than 25% of them present only once.

The source is a woman aged 30 to 39 with Graves' ophthalmopathy. The chain employs TRBV7-8 and TRBJ1-2; 7 positions match TRBD1. The sample was blood. The CDR3, as DNA: TGTGCCAGCAGCTTAAGGGACAGTATCTATGGCTACACCTTC. Translating it yields CASSLRDSIYGYTF.